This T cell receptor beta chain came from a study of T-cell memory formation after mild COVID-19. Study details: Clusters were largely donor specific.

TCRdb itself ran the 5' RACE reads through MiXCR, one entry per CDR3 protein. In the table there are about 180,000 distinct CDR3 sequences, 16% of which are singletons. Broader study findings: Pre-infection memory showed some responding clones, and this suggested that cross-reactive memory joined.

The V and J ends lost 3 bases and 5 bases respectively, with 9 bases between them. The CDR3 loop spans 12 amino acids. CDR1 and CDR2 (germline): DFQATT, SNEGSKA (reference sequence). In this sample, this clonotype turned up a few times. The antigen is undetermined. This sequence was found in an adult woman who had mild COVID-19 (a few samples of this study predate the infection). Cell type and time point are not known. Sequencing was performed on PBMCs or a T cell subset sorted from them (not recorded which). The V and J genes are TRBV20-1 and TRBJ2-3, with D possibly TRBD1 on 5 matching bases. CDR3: CSASPQGDTQYF. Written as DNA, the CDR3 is TGCAGTGCTAGTCCCCAGGGAGATACGCAGTATTTT.